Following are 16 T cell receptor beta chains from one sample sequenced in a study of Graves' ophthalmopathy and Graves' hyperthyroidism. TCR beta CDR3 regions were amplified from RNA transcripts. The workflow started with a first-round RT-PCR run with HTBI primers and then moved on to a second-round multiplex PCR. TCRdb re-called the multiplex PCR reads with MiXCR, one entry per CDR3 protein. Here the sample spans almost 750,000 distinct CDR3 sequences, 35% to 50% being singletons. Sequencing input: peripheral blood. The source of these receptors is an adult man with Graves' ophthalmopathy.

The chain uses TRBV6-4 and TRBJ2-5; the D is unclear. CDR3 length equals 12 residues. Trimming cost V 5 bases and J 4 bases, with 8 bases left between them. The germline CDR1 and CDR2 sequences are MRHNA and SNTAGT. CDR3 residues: CASSYPSETQYF. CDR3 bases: TGTGCCAGCAGTTACCCCTCAGAGACCCAGTACTTC.

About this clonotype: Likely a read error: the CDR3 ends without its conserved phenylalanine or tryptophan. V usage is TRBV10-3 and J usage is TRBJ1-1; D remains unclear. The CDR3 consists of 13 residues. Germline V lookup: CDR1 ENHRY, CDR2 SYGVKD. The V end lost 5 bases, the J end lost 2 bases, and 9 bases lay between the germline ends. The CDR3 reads CAISRTDNTEAFY. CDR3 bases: TGTGCCATCAGTAGGACGGACAACACTGAAGCTTTCTAT.

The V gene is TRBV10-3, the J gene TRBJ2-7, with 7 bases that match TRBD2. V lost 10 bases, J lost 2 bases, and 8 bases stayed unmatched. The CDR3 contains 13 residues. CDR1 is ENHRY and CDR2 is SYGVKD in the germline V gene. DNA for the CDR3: TGTGCCACCGATACCGGGGGGACCTACGAGCAGTACTTC. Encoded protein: CATDTGGTYEQYF.

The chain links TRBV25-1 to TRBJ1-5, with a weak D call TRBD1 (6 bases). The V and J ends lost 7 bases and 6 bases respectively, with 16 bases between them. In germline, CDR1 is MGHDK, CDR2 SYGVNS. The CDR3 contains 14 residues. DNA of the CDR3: TGTGCCAGCAACGACCCCGGGGGCAGTCAGCCCCAGCATTTT. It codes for CASNDPGGSQPQHF.

The CDR3 DNA reads TGCAGCGCAATCAACAGGGCTGGCTACACCTTC. Encoded protein: CSAINRAGYTF. The chain employs TRBV29-1 and TRBJ1-2, with a possible D match to TRBD1 (6 bases). V was pared by 7 bases and J by 7 bases, with 13 bases between. The CDR3 is 11 amino acids. Germline CDR1 reads SQVTM; CDR2 reads ANQGSEA.

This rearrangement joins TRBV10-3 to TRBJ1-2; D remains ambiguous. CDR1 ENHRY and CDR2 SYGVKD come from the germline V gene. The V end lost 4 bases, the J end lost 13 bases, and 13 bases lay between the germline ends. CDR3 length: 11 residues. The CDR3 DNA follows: TGTGCCATCAGTGTCGGGGATCGTGTCACCTTC. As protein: CAISVGDRVTF.

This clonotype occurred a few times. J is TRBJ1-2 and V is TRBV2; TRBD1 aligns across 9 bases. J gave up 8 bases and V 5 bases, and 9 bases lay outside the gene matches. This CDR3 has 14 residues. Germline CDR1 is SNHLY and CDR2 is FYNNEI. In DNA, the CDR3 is TGTGCCAGCAGTCTCCGGACAGGGGTTAAAGGCTACACCTTC. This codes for CASSLRTGVKGYTF.

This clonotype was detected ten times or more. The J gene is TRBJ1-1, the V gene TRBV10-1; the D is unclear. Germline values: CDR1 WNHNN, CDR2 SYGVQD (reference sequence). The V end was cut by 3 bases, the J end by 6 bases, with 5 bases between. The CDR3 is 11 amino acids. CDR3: CASSDGAEAFF. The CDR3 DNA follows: TGCGCCAGCAGTGACGGAGCTGAAGCTTTCTTT.

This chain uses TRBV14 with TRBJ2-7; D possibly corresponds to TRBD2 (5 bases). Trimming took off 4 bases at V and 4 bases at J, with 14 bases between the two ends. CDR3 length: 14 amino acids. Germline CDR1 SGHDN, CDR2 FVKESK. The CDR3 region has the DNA TGTGCCAGCAGCCCTAGAACTAGGAATTACGAGCAGTACTTC. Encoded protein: CASSPRTRNYEQYF.

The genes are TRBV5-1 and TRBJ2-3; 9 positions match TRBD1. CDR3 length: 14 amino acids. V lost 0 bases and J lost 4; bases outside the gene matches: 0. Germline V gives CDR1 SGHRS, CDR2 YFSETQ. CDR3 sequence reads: CASSLGTGADTQYF. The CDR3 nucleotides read TGCGCCAGCAGCTTGGGGACAGGGGCAGATACGCAGTATTTT.

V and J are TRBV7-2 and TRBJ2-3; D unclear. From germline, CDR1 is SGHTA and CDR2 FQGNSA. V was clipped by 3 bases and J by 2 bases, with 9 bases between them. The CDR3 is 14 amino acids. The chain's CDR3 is CASSLDPATDTQYF. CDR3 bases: TGTGCCAGCAGCTTGGACCCGGCCACAGATACGCAGTATTTT.

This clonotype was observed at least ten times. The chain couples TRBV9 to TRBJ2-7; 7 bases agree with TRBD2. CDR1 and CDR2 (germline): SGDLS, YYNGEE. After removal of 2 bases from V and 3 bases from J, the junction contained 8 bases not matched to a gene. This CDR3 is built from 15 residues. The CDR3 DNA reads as TGTGCCAGCAGCGTGGCGGGGGAGGACTTCTACGAGCAGTACTTC. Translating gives CASSVAGEDFYEQYF.

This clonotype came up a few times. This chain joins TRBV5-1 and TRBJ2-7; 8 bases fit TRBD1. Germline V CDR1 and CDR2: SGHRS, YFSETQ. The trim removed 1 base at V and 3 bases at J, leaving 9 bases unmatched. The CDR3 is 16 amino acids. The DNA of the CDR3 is TGCGCCAGCAGCTTGTCCCCAGGACAGGGCGGCTACGAGCAGTACTTC. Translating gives CASSLSPGQGGYEQYF.

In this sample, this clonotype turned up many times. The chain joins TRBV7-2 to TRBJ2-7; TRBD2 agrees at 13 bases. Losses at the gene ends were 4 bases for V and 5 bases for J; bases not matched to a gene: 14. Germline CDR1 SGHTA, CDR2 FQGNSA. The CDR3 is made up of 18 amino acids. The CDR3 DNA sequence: TGTGCCAGCAGCTCTGGAACTAGCGGGAGGGCCGTTTTGGACGAGCAGTACTTC. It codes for CASSSGTSGRAVLDEQYF. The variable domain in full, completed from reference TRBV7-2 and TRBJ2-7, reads GAGVSQSPSNKVTEKGKDVELRCDPISGHTALYWYRQSLGQGLEFLIYFQGNSAPDKSGLPSDRFSAERTGGSVSTLTIQRTQQEDSAVYLCASSSGTSGRAVLDEQYFGPGTRLTVT.

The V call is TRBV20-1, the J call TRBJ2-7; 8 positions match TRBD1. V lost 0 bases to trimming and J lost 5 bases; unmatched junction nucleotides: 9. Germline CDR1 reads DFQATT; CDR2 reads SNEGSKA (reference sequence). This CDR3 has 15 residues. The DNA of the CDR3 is TGCAGTGCTAGAGATTGGACAGGGAGAAATGACGAGCAGTACTTC. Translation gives CSARDWTGRNDEQYF.

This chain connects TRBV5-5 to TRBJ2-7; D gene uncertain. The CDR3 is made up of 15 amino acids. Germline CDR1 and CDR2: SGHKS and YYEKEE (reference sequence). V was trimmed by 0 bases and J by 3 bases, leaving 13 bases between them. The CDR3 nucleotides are TGTGCCAGCAGCTTGGAGGTCGGGCGGTACTACGAGCAGTACTTC. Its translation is CASSLEVGRYYEQYF.